The 9 T cell receptor beta chains given below trace back to one sample, sequenced in a study of radiation and T cells in renal cell carcinoma. Using immunoSEQ multiplex PCR, the repertoire was profiled, and TCRdb retains in-frame clones only, with some absent. The data contain 50,000 to 65,000 clones, 60% to 85% of them singletons. Time point of the sample: blood 4 weeks post-SBRT, at nephrectomy. The treatment was: 15 Gy SBRT to primary tumor, nephrectomy 4 weeks later. The sample was blood, taken from a patient whose treatment included radiotherapy and nephrectomy. Receptor source: a man between 60 and 75 years old with renal cell carcinoma.

The J gene is TRBJ1-2, the V gene TRBV29-1; D possibly corresponds to TRBD1 (5 bases). Germline V gene sequence: CDR1 SQVTM, CDR2 ANQGSEA. V lost 2 bases and J lost 7, with 14 bases in between. The CDR3 runs 13 residues. CDR3 in amino acids: CSVERRRGGGYTF. The CDR3 coding sequence is TGCAGCGTTGAAAGGAGAAGGGGTGGTGGCTACACCTTC.

This clone was observed a few times. The chain couples TRBV30 to TRBJ1-3; D is unclear. Germline V gene data show CDR1 as GTSNPN and CDR2 as SVGIG (reference sequence). The ends were cut back, 2 bases at V and 0 bases at J, with 2 bases in the middle. The CDR3 runs 12 residues. Written as DNA, the CDR3 is TGTGCCTGGAGTAGCTCTGGAAACACCATATATTTT. It codes for CAWSSSGNTIYF.

The chain couples TRBV5-5 to TRBJ2-3, with 10 bases fitting TRBD2. Germline V CDR1 and CDR2: SGHKS, YYEKEE (reference sequence). V shed 3 bases and J 6 bases; nucleotides not matched to a gene: 19. CDR3 length: 19 residues. In nucleotides, the CDR3 is TGTGCCAGCAGCTGGCCAGGGGAGGGAAGCGGGAGGGCCAGGGATACGCAGTATTTT. As protein: CASSWPGEGSGRARDTQYF. Combining the CDR3 with reference TRBV5-5 and TRBJ2-3 gives the whole variable domain DAGVTQSPTHLIKTRGQQVTLRCSPISGHKSVSWYQQVLGQGPQFIFQYYEKEERGRGNFPDRFSARQFPNYSSELNVNALLLGDSALYLCASSWPGEGSGRARDTQYFGPGTRLTVL.

This sequence joins TRBV7-6 and TRBJ2-7; D not resolved. The V gene's germline CDR1 is SGHVS and CDR2 FNYEAQ. This CDR3 has 14 amino acids. The V end was cut by 1 base, the J end by 3 bases, with 10 bases between. Here the CDR3 DNA reads TGTGCCAGCAGCTTAGAGAGCGTTAGCTACGAGCAGTACTTC. It encodes CASSLESVSYEQYF.

The chain is built from TRBV7-2 and TRBJ1-3; no clear D gene. The length of the CDR3 is 15 residues. Germline V gene lookup returns CDR1 SGHTA and CDR2 FQGNSA. Trimming removed 5 bases from V and 1 base from J, with 12 bases in between. The CDR3 coding sequence is TGTGCCAGCAGCCTTCCGCGAAGGTCTGGAAACACCATATATTTT. It is translated as CASSLPRRSGNTIYF.

The rearrangement links TRBV4-3 to TRBJ2-7, with unresolved D. The CDR3 length is 14 residues. V was shortened by 1 base and J by 3 bases, with 10 bases between the two germline ends. The germline gives CDR1 LGHNA, CDR2 YSLEER. The chain's CDR3 is CASSQGKVGYEQYF. CDR3 nucleotide sequence: TGCGCCAGCAGCCAAGGGAAAGTAGGCTACGAGCAGTACTTC.

The chain has TRBV5-1 and TRBJ2-5; 7 bases align to TRBD2. Per germline, CDR1 SGHRS and CDR2 YFSETQ. V trimming: 4 bases; J trimming: 0 bases; junction bases outside the gene matches: 6. The CDR3 loop spans 15 amino acids. CDR3 DNA: TGCGCCAGCAGCGGAGCCCTAGCGGACCAAGAGACCCAGTACTTC. It encodes CASSGALADQETQYF.

The rearrangement joins TRBV4-2 to TRBJ2-7, with TRBD1 matching over 11 bases. The V gene end was trimmed by 1 base and the J gene end by 1 base; junction bases not matched to a gene: 3. The CDR3 consists of 16 residues. CDR1 and CDR2 from the germline V gene are LGHNA and YNFKEQ. The CDR3 nucleotides read TGTGCCAGCAGCCAAGGTGGACAGGGGGCGTCCTACGAGCAGTACGTC. Translating gives CASSQGGQGASYEQYV.

The V call is TRBV10-3, the J call TRBJ1-1; D is unclear. Germline lookup yields CDR1 ENHRY and CDR2 SYGVKD. The CDR3 extends over 13 amino acids. Trimming took off 10 bases at V and 4 bases at J, with 16 bases between the two ends. The CDR3: CATAGEPTTEAFF. CDR3 DNA: TGTGCCACCGCCGGAGAACCGACCACTGAAGCTTTCTTT.